This T cell receptor (beta chain) came from a study of cytomegalovirus exposure and HLA in healthy donors. As for the study in general: Counted in an early data release were about 80 million unique TCRs from HLA-typed donors.

This CDR3 has 11 residues. Germline V gives CDR1 GTSNPN, CDR2 SVGIG (reference sequence). V lost 5 bases to trimming and J lost 5 bases, with 9 bases between them. In the PCR, 60 Vbeta and 13 Jbeta primers were used. Clones were sequenced by immunoSEQ multiplex PCR, and TCRdb holds only the in-frame ones, with some missing. The sample records approximately 240,000 clones, around 80% being singletons. Material: PBMCs. The chain has TRBV30 and TRBJ1-2; D unresolved. The clonotype comes from a woman aged 55-75 years in good health and CMV-seropositive. The CDR3 sequence is CAWSSYYGYTF. In DNA form, the CDR3 reads TGTGCCTGGTCTTCGTATTATGGCTACACCTTC.